This TCR beta chain was documented in a study of Ad26.COV2.S vaccination and SARS-CoV-2 variants. The method was immunoSEQ multiplex PCR; TCRdb's version includes in-frame clones alone and lacks a portion of them. The sample shows fewer than 500,000 clones, nearly 90% of them seen only once. Described treatment: around 19 received Ad26.COV2.S at low or high dose, single or two shots; a few received placebo; per-sample allocation not given. Day 63 after the first vaccine or placebo injection was the time point for sampling. This sequence originates from a person aged 18-65 years who received the Ad26.COV2.S COVID-19 vaccine or a placebo. Here the sequenced sample was peripheral blood, taken in a trial of Ad26.COV2.S vaccine versus placebo.

The CDR3 sequence is CASSQAVLAGGPGTGELFF. CDR3 sequence (DNA): TGTGCCAGCAGCCAAGCCGTACTAGCGGGGGGGCCGGGGACCGGGGAGCTGTTTTTT. The V and J genes are TRBV4-2 and TRBJ2-2; 13 bases align to TRBD2. The ends lost 1 base at V and 5 bases at J; junction bases unmatched: 10. Germline V gives CDR1 LGHNA, CDR2 YNFKEQ. The CDR3 is 19 amino acids.